The clone carrying this T cell receptor beta chain showed up just a few times. Its matching antigen is unknown. TCR beta CDR3 regions were amplified from RNA. Researchers ran a first-round RT-PCR on the TCR CDR3 using the HTBI primer set. TCRdb re-called the multiplex PCR reads through MiXCR, storing one row per CDR3 protein. The table has about 480,000 distinct CDR3 sequences, roughly 14% seen once. This sample was taken from a study of T cells in Graves' hyperthyroidism and ophthalmopathy. The CDR3 is 13 residues long. The germline gives CDR1 SEHNR, CDR2 FQNEAQ (reference sequence). V was pared by 5 bases and J by 12 bases, with 17 bases between. Study-level results: Also found in blood were most expanded thyroid clonotypes above 0.001. Ophthalmopathy was separated from stable hyperthyroidism by a 13 V-J model.

Clinical symptoms, serum thyroxine and TRAb, thyroid ultrasound and orbital computed tomography were used for the diagnoses. This TCR was sampled from a woman under 30 with Graves' hyperthyroidism. J is TRBJ2-1 and V is TRBV7-9; D is unclear. The sample was blood. The CDR3 DNA reads as TGTGCCAGCAGCCCCTCTCTTGGTTCTGGGCAGTTCTTC. Residues: CASSPSLGSGQFF. Full variable domain (outside the CDR3, taken from reference TRBV7-9 and TRBJ2-1): DTGVSQNPRHKITKRGQNVTFRCDPISEHNRLYWYRQTLGQGPEFLTYFQNEAQLEKSRLLSDRFSAERPKGSFSTLEIQRTEQGDSAMYLCASSPSLGSGQFFGPGTRLTVL.